Detailed here is one T cell receptor (beta chain). A multiplex PCR was run with 60 Vbeta primers and 13 Jbeta primers. TCRdb's table, derived via immunoSEQ multiplex PCR, lists solely in-frame clones and lacks some. The sample contains under 250,000 clones, approximately 82% of which appear only once. V shed 6 bases and J 0 bases; nucleotides not matched to a gene: 6. The germline V gene encodes CDR1 GTSNPN and CDR2 SVGIG (reference sequence). The CDR3 is 15 residues long. The record originates from a study of cytomegalovirus exposure and HLA in healthy donors. This chain joins TRBV30 and TRBJ1-2; 11 positions agree with TRBD1. Specimen: PBMCs. This sequence originates from an older woman in good health and CMV-seropositive. CDR3 sequence reads: CACGTGGTSNYGYTF. As DNA, the CDR3 is TGTGCCTGTGGGACAGGGGGGACCTCTAACTATGGCTACACCTTC.